This T cell receptor (beta chain) was identified during a study of blood T cell repertoires in COVID-19. Libraries were prepared by immunoSEQ multiplex PCR; TCRdb keeps only in-frame clonotypes and omits some of them. The table lists 70,000 to 90,000 clones, 85% of them singletons. CDR3 length: 13 residues. Germline lookup yields CDR1 SGHRS and CDR2 YFSETQ. The V gene lost 0 bases and the J gene lost 5 bases, with 8 bases spanning the gap. The sequenced material came from peripheral blood. The chain uses TRBV5-1 and TRBJ1-1; no firm D call. This TCR was recovered from a man aged 55-75 years with acute or convalescent COVID-19. The CDR3 protein is CASSLGQRTEAFF. CDR3 nucleotide sequence: TGCGCCAGCAGCTTGGGCCAGAGGACTGAAGCTTTCTTT.